This T cell receptor beta chain comes out of a study of blood T cell repertoires in COVID-19. Study-level information: Sites across the United States, Italy and Spain contributed samples from acute and convalescent COVID-19.

Germline V lookup: CDR1 LGHDT, CDR2 YNNKEL (reference sequence). The CDR3 loop spans 15 amino acids. Trimming took off 0 bases at V and 8 bases at J, with 14 bases between the two ends. How the authors handled the data: Reference gene primer amplification gave nucleated cell count estimates. Some clones are missing from TCRdb's copy, which holds only in-frame ones; the method was immunoSEQ multiplex PCR. V, J and clone size are taken as reported in that table, and D and trimming were inferred from the DNA itself. The sample has fewer than 250,000 clones, about 89% seen once. This TCR was sampled from a woman between 40 and 50 years old with acute or convalescent COVID-19. The specimen sequenced was peripheral blood. The chain carries TRBV3-1 (or the pseudogene TRBV3-2) and TRBJ1-3, with TRBD1 as a possible D gene (6 bases). The CDR3 sequence is CASSQDQGPVDTIYF. As DNA, the CDR3 is TGTGCCAGCAGCCAAGATCAGGGGCCAGTGGACACCATATATTTT.